These 32 T cell receptor beta chains were sequenced from one sample in a study of cytotoxic CD8 clonotypes in ibrutinib-treated CLL. This table comes from immunoSEQ multiplex PCR, and its TCRdb copy is limited to in-frame clones, with some not included. The sample shows over 150,000 clones, roughly 86% of them seen only once. The input for sequencing was PBMCs, taken after 12 months of ibrutinib treatment. The receptor source for this set is a human donor with chronic lymphocytic leukemia.

V and J are TRBV7-2 and TRBJ1-6; no definite D call. V was clipped by 5 bases and J by 7 bases, with 9 bases between them. The CDR3 is 13 amino acids. The germline CDR1 and CDR2 sequences are SGHTA and FQGNSA. The CDR3, as DNA: TGTGCCAGCAGCCAGCGGGAGAATTCACCCCTCCACTTT. Its translation is CASSQRENSPLHF.

The chain employs TRBV18 and TRBJ1-1, with 7 bases identical to TRBD1. The CDR3 extends over 15 amino acids. V shed 3 bases and J 6 bases; nucleotides not matched to a gene: 10. Germline V gene lookup returns CDR1 KGHSH and CDR2 LQKENI. Written as DNA, the CDR3 is TGTGCCAGCTCACCTTGGGACAGATGGGTCGCTGAAGCTTTCTTT. Protein: CASSPWDRWVAEAFF.

The V and J genes are TRBV28 and TRBJ2-3, with 7 positions matching TRBD1. This CDR3 comprises 16 residues. Germline CDR1 MDHEN, CDR2 SYDVKM. V was clipped by 6 bases and J by 2 bases; unmatched bases: 11. CDR3 sequence (DNA): TGTGCCAGCAGAGAATTGGGACAGCGTTACACAGATACGCAGTATTTT. Amino acids: CASRELGQRYTDTQYF.

The CDR3 loop is CASSRSAAEGTEAFF. The CDR3 bases are TGTGCCAGCAGCCGTAGTGCGGCGGAGGGCACTGAAGCTTTCTTT. The chain recombines TRBV4-2 with TRBJ1-1; D call uncertain. Trimming pared 4 bases from V and 4 bases from J, leaving 16 bases between. This CDR3 is built from 15 residues. Germline V gene data show CDR1 as LGHNA and CDR2 as YNFKEQ.

CDR3 nucleotide sequence: TGTGCCAGCAGCGTCCTCGACCCGGGGGTTGAAAAACTGTTTTTT. Protein sequence: CASSVLDPGVEKLFF. The chain is built from TRBV13 and TRBJ1-4, with a tentative D call TRBD1 (5 bases). The CDR3 spans 15 residues. Trimming removed 5 bases at V and 7 bases at J, with 17 bases between. CDR1 and CDR2 from the germline V gene are PRHDT and FYEKMQ (reference sequence).

This clone was seen just once. The chain recombines TRBV7-2 with TRBJ1-1, with 10 bases matching TRBD1. Trimming took 1 base from V and 1 from J; bases not matched to a gene: 3. The germline CDR1 and CDR2 sequences are SGHTA and FQGNSA. The CDR3 covers 16 residues. CDR3 sequence: CASSLGRTGGNTEAFF. In DNA form, the CDR3 reads TGTGCCAGCAGCTTAGGGAGGACAGGGGGGAACACTGAAGCTTTCTTT.

The V call is TRBV29-1, the J call TRBJ2-3; TRBD2 matches 11 bases. The J segment lost 5 bases and the V segment lost 7 bases, leaving 5 bases of the junction unmatched. The CDR3 loop spans 13 amino acids. Germline loops: CDR1 SQVTM, CDR2 ANQGSEA. CDR3 bases: TGCAGCGGAACTAGCGGGAGAGGAGATACGCAGTATTTT. This codes for CSGTSGRGDTQYF.

To note about this clone: The junction differs from germline at one of its ends, possibly a read error. The chain couples TRBV28 to TRBJ2-7; 12 nucleotides align to TRBD1. This CDR3 contains 16 residues. Germline V CDR1 and CDR2: MDHEN, SYDVKM. The DNA of the CDR3 is TGCGCCAGCAGCCACTCGATCGGGACAGGGGGCGACGAGCAGTACTTC. Amino acids: CASSHSIGTGGDEQYF.

V is TRBV7-2 and J is TRBJ2-3; perhaps TRBD2 as D (6 bases). Trimming shortened V by 11 bases and J by 2 bases, and 11 bases separated the two germline ends. This CDR3 contains 12 residues. In germline, CDR1 is SGHTA, CDR2 FQGNSA. The CDR3 sequence: CAGGGYTDTQYF. CDR3 nucleotides: TGTGCCGGAGGAGGGTACACAGATACGCAGTATTTT.

The V call is TRBV10-3, the J call TRBJ2-7; D may be TRBD2 (6 bases). Germline assignment: CDR1 ENHRY and CDR2 SYGVKD. The CDR3 has 13 amino acids. V lost 11 bases, J lost 7 bases, and 21 bases lay in between. The CDR3 is CAYSGTLEGEQYF. The DNA of the CDR3 is TGTGCCTACTCCGGGACCTTGGAGGGGGAGCAGTACTTC.

V gene TRBV5-1 combines with J gene TRBJ1-6; D is possibly TRBD1 (5 bases). This CDR3 is built from 16 residues. V lost 1 base and J lost 6, with 14 bases in between. Per germline, CDR1 SGHRS and CDR2 YFSETQ. The CDR3 spells CASSLSTGGFNSPLHF. The CDR3 coding sequence is TGCGCCAGCAGCTTGTCAACCGGGGGTTTTAATTCACCCCTCCACTTT. Together with reference TRBV5-1 and TRBJ1-6, the CDR3 gives the full variable domain: KAGVTQTPRYLIKTRGQQVTLSCSPISGHRSVSWYQQTPGQGLQFLFEYFSETQRNKGNFPGRFSGRQFSNSRSEMNVSTLELGDSALYLCASSLSTGGFNSPLHFGNGTRLTVT.

The V gene is TRBV29-1, the J gene TRBJ2-1, with 7 bases matching TRBD1. With V trimmed by 6 bases and J by 5 bases, 1 base remained unmatched. The CDR3 has 11 amino acids. From germline, CDR1 is SQVTM and CDR2 ANQGSEA. DNA of the CDR3: TGCAGCGTGGGACAGCACAATGAGCAGTTCTTC. Amino acids: CSVGQHNEQFF.

CDR3 DNA: TGTGCCAGCAGCTTAGCCAGAAACACCGGGGAGCTGTTTTTT. This gives the protein CASSLARNTGELFF. The rearrangement uses TRBV7-6 and TRBJ2-2; D is undetermined. This CDR3 contains 14 residues. The V end was cut by 0 bases, the J end by 2 bases, with 4 bases between. Germline CDR1 reads SGHVS; CDR2 reads FNYEAQ.

The chain joins TRBV6-4 to TRBJ1-1; TRBD1 agrees at 8 bases. Looked up from germline, CDR1 is MRHNA and CDR2 is SNTAGT. Trimming at V came to 4 bases and at J to 2 bases, leaving 0 bases not matched to a gene. The CDR3 loop spans 13 amino acids. This CDR3 is CASSAGGNTEAFF. The CDR3 region has the DNA TGTGCCAGCAGTGCAGGGGGCAACACTGAAGCTTTCTTT.

The chain is built from TRBV5-1 and TRBJ2-3; maybe TRBD2 (6 bases). The germline V gene has CDR1 SGHRS and CDR2 YFSETQ. Deletions cut 2 bases from V and 0 bases from J, with 13 bases between. This CDR3 region has 16 residues. Written as DNA, the CDR3 is TGCGCCAGCAGCTTCGGCAACGGAGGGAGCACAGATACGCAGTATTTT. This sequence encodes CASSFGNGGSTDTQYF.

The chain has TRBV2 and TRBJ1-1, with TRBD1 as a possible D gene (5 bases). V was cut by 5 bases and J by 11 bases, with 9 bases left in between. Per germline, CDR1 SNHLY and CDR2 FYNNEI. The CDR3 spans 10 residues. The CDR3 nucleotides read TGTGCCAGCAGTACAGGTTATGCTTTCTTT. It yields the protein CASSTGYAFF.

J is TRBJ2-2 and V is TRBV7-2; no firm D call. Between the trimmed V and J ends, which lost 2 bases and 0 bases, there was a span of 10 bases. This CDR3 is built from 16 residues. Germline CDR1 and CDR2: SGHTA and FQGNSA. The CDR3 sequence: CASSLYSVANTGELFF. In DNA form, the CDR3 reads TGTGCCAGCAGCTTATATTCTGTCGCGAACACCGGGGAGCTGTTTTTT.

The chain has TRBV7-8 and TRBJ2-7; TRBD2 aligns across 11 bases. The germline gives CDR1 SGHVS, CDR2 FQNEAQ. V lost 1 base and J lost 4; bases outside the gene matches: 3. There are 15 residues in the CDR3. The DNA for the CDR3 is TGTGCCAGCAGCTTAGTTAGCGGGGGGGGATACGAGCAGTACTTC. This sequence encodes CASSLVSGGGYEQYF.

This clone was seen only a few times. Other DNA sequences in the same sample also yield this CDR3. CDR3 coding DNA: TGTGCCAGCAGTAGATACGCGGCAGCTCGGGGCTACACCTTC. Translation gives CASSRYAAARGYTF. The chain carries TRBV28 and TRBJ1-2; D unclear. V was shortened by 5 bases and J by 8 bases, with 18 bases between the two germline ends. The CDR3 runs 14 residues. Germline-derived CDR1 and CDR2 are MDHEN and SYDVKM.

The gene calls are TRBV28 and TRBJ1-6; D is unresolved. The germline CDR1 and CDR2 sequences are MDHEN and SYDVKM. V lost 1 base and J lost 8, with 9 bases in between. The CDR3 has 14 amino acids. In DNA, the CDR3 is TGTGCCAGCAGTTTATCTTCCCAATATTCACCCCTCCACTTT. Its translation is CASSLSSQYSPLHF.

The rearrangement uses TRBV7-8 and TRBJ2-1; 8 nucleotides agree with TRBD1. The germline CDR1 and CDR2 sequences are SGHVS and FQNEAQ. The CDR3 sequence is 13 residues long. The J segment lost 9 bases and the V segment lost 11 bases, leaving 12 bases of the junction unmatched. The CDR3 sequence is CAQSIRQGSEQFF. CDR3 sequence (DNA): TGTGCCCAGTCAATTAGACAGGGGAGTGAGCAGTTCTTC.

The rearrangement joins TRBV19 to TRBJ2-7; D is undetermined. The CDR3 has 15 amino acids. Looked up from germline, CDR1 is LNHDA and CDR2 is SQIVND (reference sequence). Between the trimmed V and J ends, which lost 7 bases and 0 bases, there was a span of 16 bases. CDR3: CASMESGSSSYEQYF. In DNA form, the CDR3 reads TGTGCCAGTATGGAAAGTGGGTCGAGCTCCTACGAGCAGTACTTC.

The chain employs TRBV7-9 and TRBJ2-3, with TRBD2 matching over 8 bases. CDR1 is SEHNR and CDR2 is FQNEAQ in the germline V gene (reference sequence). V shed 5 bases and J 4 bases; nucleotides not matched to a gene: 11. The CDR3 extends over 16 amino acids. The DNA of the CDR3 is TGTGCCAGCAGCCAACGTAGCGGGGCCTTGGCAGATACGCAGTATTTT. Encoded protein: CASSQRSGALADTQYF.

The sample holds a few counts of this clone. The genes are TRBV27 and TRBJ2-7; TRBD2 agrees at 8 bases. CDR1 is MNHEY and CDR2 is SMNVEV in the germline V gene (reference sequence). The CDR3 is made up of 15 amino acids. V gave up 6 bases and J gave up 5 bases; unmatched junction bases: 12. The CDR3 region is CASSTLSGKANEQYF. CDR3 nucleotide sequence: TGTGCCAGCAGCACCCTTAGCGGGAAGGCGAACGAGCAGTACTTC.

The chain uses TRBV6-5 and TRBJ1-1, with D unresolved. Trimming left V 4 bases short and J 2 bases short, with 11 bases between. Per germline, CDR1 MNHEY and CDR2 SVGAGI. The CDR3 consists of 14 residues. The CDR3 bases are TGTGCCAGCAGTTCCCCTACAAGAAACACTGAAGCTTTCTTT. Amino acids: CASSSPTRNTEAFF.

This clone has a single count. The J gene is TRBJ2-5, the V gene TRBV20-1; D ambiguous. Germline assignment: CDR1 DFQATT and CDR2 SNEGSKA (reference sequence). This CDR3 has 11 amino acids. With 7 bases removed from V and 3 bases from J, the gap between germline ends came to 9 bases. The CDR3 DNA sequence: TGCAGTGAGGCGCAGAAAGAGACCCAGTACTTC. Protein sequence: CSEAQKETQYF.

This clone came up once. V and J are TRBV18 and TRBJ1-6, with no clear D. Germline V CDR1 and CDR2: KGHSH, LQKENI. The CDR3 spans 16 residues. The V end was cut by 2 bases, the J end by 0 bases, with 8 bases between. The CDR3 region is CASSPIGSSYNSPLHF. Written as DNA, the CDR3 is TGTGCCAGCTCACCAATAGGGAGCTCCTATAATTCACCCCTCCACTTT.

This clone came up once. This sequence joins TRBV28 and TRBJ2-7; 9 bases agree with TRBD1. Germline CDR1 MDHEN, CDR2 SYDVKM. This CDR3 comprises 15 residues. With 5 bases clipped from V and 6 bases from J, the junction kept 11 bases outside the gene matches. CDR3 DNA sequence: TGTGCCAGCAGTGTTACCGGGACAGGGATAATCGAGCAGTACTTC. It translates to CASSVTGTGIIEQYF.

In this sample, this clone turned up once. V and J are TRBV5-1 and TRBJ2-7; a possible D gene is TRBD2 (5 bases). The germline V and J ends were trimmed by 0 bases and 2 bases, with 12 bases remaining between them. The germline V gene has CDR1 SGHRS and CDR2 YFSETQ. The CDR3 is made up of 15 amino acids. CDR3: CASSLGWVGTYEQYF. The CDR3 coding sequence is TGCGCCAGCAGCTTGGGGTGGGTCGGGACCTACGAGCAGTACTTC.

The CDR3 region is CASSQGRDTGNTIYF. In DNA, the CDR3 is TGTGCCAGCAGCCAAGGGAGAGACACTGGAAACACCATATATTTT. The chain has TRBV4-2 and TRBJ1-3, with no clear D. Germline V gives CDR1 LGHNA, CDR2 YNFKEQ. V lost 1 base and J 2 bases, leaving 9 bases between the germline ends. This CDR3 spans 15 amino acids.

The chain links TRBV5-1 to TRBJ2-3, with D perhaps TRBD2 (5 bases). The CDR3 is 15 amino acids. Germline-derived CDR1 and CDR2 are SGHRS and YFSETQ. The V end was cut by 1 base, the J end by 0 bases, with 9 bases between. In DNA, the CDR3 is TGCGCCAGCAGCTTGATGGGCGGGAGCACAGATACGCAGTATTTT. It is translated as CASSLMGGSTDTQYF.

This chain uses TRBV5-4 with TRBJ2-1; 13 nucleotides agree with TRBD2. The CDR3 is 16 amino acids. The V segment lost 5 bases and the J segment 7 bases; nucleotides outside the gene matches: 9. Germline V CDR1 and CDR2: SGHNT, YYREEE (reference sequence). The CDR3 here is CASSRLAGGTWNEQFF. In nucleotides, the CDR3 is TGTGCCAGCAGTAGACTAGCGGGGGGTACTTGGAATGAGCAGTTCTTC.